This T cell receptor (beta chain) was identified in a study of blood T cell repertoires in COVID-19. On the study more broadly: In each case, the material was cDNA or gDNA derived from T cells, B-cell-depleted T cells, or PBMCs.

Original data processing: Counts of nucleated cells, estimated from reference gene primer amplification, were obtained. Profiling relied on immunoSEQ multiplex PCR, and the TCRdb table lists in-frame clones only, not all of them. The DNA was the basis for D and trimming; V, J and clone size are from that table. The sample shows 350,000 or so clones, roughly 89% of them seen only once. There are 13 residues in the CDR3. Germline CDR1 reads MNHEY; CDR2 reads SVGAGI. The V end lost 4 bases, the J end lost 6 bases, and 13 bases lay between the germline ends. The sample consisted of peripheral blood. The rearrangement joins TRBV6-5 to TRBJ2-7; TRBD1 might be the D (6 bases). This receptor was obtained from a man aged 18 to 29 with active or convalescent COVID-19. The CDR3 DNA is TGTGCCAGCAGTTGGGGGCAGGGAAGCGAGCAGTACTTC. Its translation: CASSWGQGSEQYF.